This T cell receptor beta chain was retrieved from a study of blood T cell repertoires in COVID-19. As for the study in general: From T cells, B-cell-depleted T cells, or PBMCs came the material, which was cDNA or gDNA.

V gave up 2 bases and J gave up 0 bases, with 15 bases separating them. Germline CDR1 SGHNT, CDR2 YYREEE (reference sequence). CDR3 length equals 17 residues. In the original processing: Using reference gene primer amplification, nucleated cell counts were estimated. Profiled with immunoSEQ multiplex PCR; TCRdb holds only in-frame clones, not every one. The D gene and trimming were derived from the DNA, and the V and J assignments and clone size from that table. Seen here are hundreds of thousands of clones, about 90% observed once, and the top ten hold 1.2%. Cohort placement rested on clinical history that participants reported themselves. Donors of Cohort 3 who recovered were those that had two negative PCRs, clearance, or symptom resolution.

The receptor comes from a man between 25 and 39 years old who had recovered from COVID-19. Sequencing input: PBMCs or T cells enriched from blood (not recorded which). The rearrangement joins TRBV5-4 to TRBJ1-3, with D perhaps matching TRBD1 (6 bases). The CDR3 loop is CASSFYPVDSSGNTIYF. The DNA for the CDR3 is TGTGCCAGCAGCTTCTATCCGGTGGACAGCTCTGGAAACACCATATATTTT.